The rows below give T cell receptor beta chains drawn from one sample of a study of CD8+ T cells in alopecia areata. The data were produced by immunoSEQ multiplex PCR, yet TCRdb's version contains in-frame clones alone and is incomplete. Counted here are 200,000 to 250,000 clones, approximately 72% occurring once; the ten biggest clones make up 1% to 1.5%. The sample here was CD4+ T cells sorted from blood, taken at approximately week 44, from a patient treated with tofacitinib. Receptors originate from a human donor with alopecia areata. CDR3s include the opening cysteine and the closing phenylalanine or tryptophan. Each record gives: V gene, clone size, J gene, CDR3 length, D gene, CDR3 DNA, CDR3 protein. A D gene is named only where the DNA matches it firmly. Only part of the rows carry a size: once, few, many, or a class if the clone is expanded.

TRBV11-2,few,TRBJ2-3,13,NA,TGTGCCAGCAGCCACGCCCCGCCAGATACGCAGTATTTT,CASSHAPPDTQYF
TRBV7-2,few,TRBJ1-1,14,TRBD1,TGTGCCAGCAGCTCCGGACAGGCCAACACTGAAGCTTTCTTT,CASSSGQANTEAFF
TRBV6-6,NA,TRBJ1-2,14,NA,TGTGCCAGCGATCGAGGGCCCCCTAACTATGGCTACACCTTC,CASDRGPPNYGYTF
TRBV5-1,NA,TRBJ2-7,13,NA,TGCGCCAGCAGCCGGACGGGAACCTACGAGCAGTACTTC,CASSRTGTYEQYF
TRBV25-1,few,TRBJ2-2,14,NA,TGTGCCAGCAGGGATACTACAGACACCGGGGAGCTGTTTTTT,CASRDTTDTGELFF
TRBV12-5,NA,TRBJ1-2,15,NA,TGTGCTAGTGGTTCACCCAGGACCGCGGACTATGGCTACACCTTC,CASGSPRTADYGYTF
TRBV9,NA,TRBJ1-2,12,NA,TGTGCCAGCAGCGTAGCTTCCTATGGCTACACCTTC,CASSVASYGYTF
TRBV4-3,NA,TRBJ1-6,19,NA,TGCGCCAGCAGCCGTACGACCCCCGGACAGAGCTCCTATAATTCACCCCTCCACTTT,CASSRTTPGQSSYNSPLHF
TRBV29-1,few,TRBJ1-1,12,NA,TGCAGCGTTACGGAGGGGAGCCCTGAAGCTTTCTTT,CSVTEGSPEAFF
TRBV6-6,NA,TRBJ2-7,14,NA,TGTGCCAGCAGCCTCATCAGGGGTCCCTACGAGCAGTACTTC,CASSLIRGPYEQYF
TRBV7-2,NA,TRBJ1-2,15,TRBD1,TGTGCCAGCAGCTTCCCCCGCCAGGGGGGAGATGGCTACACCTTC,CASSFPRQGGDGYTF